This T cell receptor beta chain was found in a study of OX40 agonist ivuxolimab in advanced cancers. V lost 3 bases to trimming and J lost 1 base, with 6 bases between them. CDR1 and CDR2 from the germline V gene are SGHTA and FQGTGA. This CDR3 region has 14 residues. Comment on this clone: Its antigen remains unidentified.

Points from the study as a whole: Normalized expansion of T-cell clones was also low for some nonresponders.

Sequenced by immunoSEQ multiplex PCR; TCRdb stores in-frame clones only, minus some. Altogether 20,000 to 25,000 clones are present, 80% to 90% being singletons, with the ten largest covering about 15%. The sequences come from CD4+ or CD8+ T cells sorted from blood, collected in a trial of the OX40 agonist ivuxolimab. The rearrangement joins TRBV7-3 to TRBJ2-2; D is undetermined. This TCR was recovered from an adult with an advanced solid tumor such as melanoma, head and neck, liver or kidney cancer. DNA for the CDR3: TGTGCCAGCAGCTTTTCGGTGAACACCGGGGAGCTGTTTTTT. As protein: CASSFSVNTGELFF.